This entry lists 10 T cell receptor beta chains sequenced from one sample in a study of shared T cell receptors in the human thymus. Assay used: immunoSEQ multiplex PCR; TCRdb lists only in-frame clones, some missing. This sample has 500,000 to 850,000 clones, with roughly 86% found just once. The same data also contributed to another study, on human thymus T cells.

Input material: thymocytes. The source is a boy younger than two with a congenital heart defect.

This clone was seen just once. This sequence joins TRBV5-1 and TRBJ2-2, with TRBD1 matching 7 bases. CDR3 length: 15 residues. The germline V gene has CDR1 SGHRS and CDR2 YFSETQ. Losses at the gene ends were 4 bases for V and 4 bases for J; bases not matched to a gene: 7. The CDR3 sequence: CASSGGQESTGELFF. The CDR3 region has the DNA TGCGCCAGCAGCGGAGGACAGGAGAGCACCGGGGAGCTGTTTTTT.

This rearrangement joins TRBV7-3 to TRBJ1-2; the D gene is possibly TRBD1 (6 bases). The CDR3 sequence is 13 residues long. Per germline, CDR1 SGHTA and CDR2 FQGTGA. V lost 11 bases to trimming and J lost 4 bases, with 17 bases between them. CDR3 in amino acids: CACVPQGCYGYTF. CDR3 in DNA: TGTGCCTGCGTCCCACAGGGATGCTATGGCTACACCTTC.

The chain is built from TRBV6-4 and TRBJ1-1; weak D call: TRBD1 (5 bases). CDR1 is MRHNA, CDR2 SNTAGT, per germline. The CDR3 is 15 residues long. The germline V and J ends were trimmed by 3 bases and 8 bases, with 19 bases remaining between them. This CDR3 reads CASSESSAGIREAFF. The DNA of the CDR3 is TGTGCCAGCAGTGAAAGTTCGGCAGGGATCAGGGAAGCTTTCTTT.

This chain links TRBV6-1 with TRBJ2-3; 10 bases match TRBD2. Germline CDR1 and CDR2: MNHNS and SASEGT. The CDR3 consists of 19 residues. The V gene end was trimmed by 3 bases and the J gene end by 0 bases; junction bases not matched to a gene: 12. This CDR3 is CASSELLAGVVPSTDTQYF. The CDR3 DNA reads TGTGCCAGCAGTGAGCTCCTAGCGGGGGTGGTGCCTAGCACAGATACGCAGTATTTT.

This clone was seen more than once but under ten times. As DNA, the CDR3 is TGCGCCAGCAGCCAAGAAGGAGGGATAAACACCGGGGAGCTGTTTTTT. Translation: CASSQEGGINTGELFF. The chain uses TRBV4-3 and TRBJ2-2, with D possibly matching TRBD2 (6 bases). The ends were cut back, 0 bases at V and 2 bases at J, with 10 bases in the middle. Germline loops: CDR1 LGHNA, CDR2 YSLEER. This CDR3 comprises 16 residues.

This chain connects TRBV27 to TRBJ1-4; D ambiguous. In germline, CDR1 is MNHEY, CDR2 SMNVEV (reference sequence). V lost 5 bases and J lost 15, with 22 bases in between. This CDR3 spans 14 amino acids. CDR3: CASSPRMREGSVFF. The CDR3, as DNA: TGTGCCAGCAGTCCCAGGATGCGGGAGGGTTCGGTGTTTTTT.

The V and J genes are TRBV6-5 and TRBJ2-2; 7 nucleotides agree with TRBD2. Germline V lookup: CDR1 MNHEY, CDR2 SVGAGI. V was pared by 8 bases and J by 4 bases, with 10 bases of the junction left unmatched. This CDR3 region has 15 residues. The CDR3 sequence is CASSPAGRGTGELFF. CDR3 coding DNA: TGTGCCAGCTCCCCGGCGGGGAGGGGCACCGGGGAGCTGTTTTTT.

The chain links TRBV4-1 to TRBJ1-6; D is ambiguous. There are 19 residues in the CDR3. The germline V gene has CDR1 MGHRA and CDR2 YSYEKL. V lost 0 bases and J 0 bases, leaving 15 bases between the germline ends. The CDR3 here is CASSQEFAVTDSYNSPLHF. CDR3 nucleotide sequence: TGCGCCAGCAGCCAAGAATTCGCCGTAACAGACTCCTATAATTCACCCCTCCACTTT.

The sample holds a few counts of this clone. This chain uses TRBV2 with TRBJ1-4; D uncertain. Trimming removed 0 bases from V and 8 bases from J, with 10 bases in between. The CDR3 length is 14 residues. Germline CDR1 is SNHLY and CDR2 is FYNNEI. The CDR3 here is CASSEAGSGEKLFF. CDR3 DNA: TGTGCCAGCAGTGAAGCCGGGAGTGGCGAAAAACTGTTTTTT.

V usage is TRBV19 and J usage is TRBJ1-1; TRBD1 agrees at 9 bases. The CDR3 runs 13 residues. Germline CDR1 LNHDA, CDR2 SQIVND (reference sequence). V shed 8 bases and J 3 bases; nucleotides not matched to a gene: 4. The CDR3, as DNA: TGTGCCAGTTACAGGGGGCAGGACACTGAAGCTTTCTTT. Its protein is CASYRGQDTEAFF.